These 11 T cell receptor beta chains share one sample of origin, sequenced in a study of T cell repertoires in cytomegalovirus infection. TCRdb passed the reads through MiXCR, listing each CDR3 protein once. The table shows 900,000 to 950,000 distinct CDR3 sequences, with about a third occurring only once. What these receptors recognize is not known. The material sequenced was cultured CD8+ T cells from PBMCs, taken from culture after CMV antigen stimulation. Every receptor here comes from a human donor in good health (CMV status not recorded). Some clones in this sample may be carry-over from other donors' samples.

The chain has TRBV19 and TRBJ1-5; D is possibly TRBD1 (6 bases). V lost 0 bases to trimming and J lost 6 bases, with 12 bases between them. The CDR3 sequence is 15 residues long. Per germline, CDR1 LNHDA and CDR2 SQIVND (reference sequence). CDR3 amino acids: CASSIDSGGVQPQHF. CDR3 sequence (DNA): TGTGCCAGTAGTATAGATTCGGGGGGCGTTCAGCCCCAGCATTTT.

On this clonotype itself: This may come from a read error, since a much larger clone is one base off. The CDR3 loop reads CASSLNREYYEQYF. The CDR3 DNA reads as TGTGCCAGCAGCTTGAACAGGGAGTACTACGAGCAGTACTTC. This chain connects TRBV7-6 to TRBJ2-7, with D perhaps TRBD1 (6 bases). CDR3 length: 14 residues. V gave up 3 bases and J gave up 3 bases, with 12 bases separating them. Germline CDR1 reads SGHVS; CDR2 reads FNYEAQ.

This clonotype was seen just once. The chain combines TRBV25-1 with TRBJ1-6, with 7 bases fitting TRBD1. Looked up from germline, CDR1 is MGHDK and CDR2 is SYGVNS. This CDR3 has 13 amino acids. V shed 6 bases and J 8 bases; nucleotides not matched to a gene: 4. CDR3: CASREGAYSPLHF. CDR3 coding DNA: TGTGCCAGCAGGGAGGGGGCTTATTCACCCCTCCACTTT. The variable domain in full, completed from reference TRBV25-1 and TRBJ1-6, reads EADIYQTPRYLVIGTGKKITLECSQTMGHDKMYWYQQDPGMELHLIHYSYGVNSTEKGDLSSESTVSRIRTEHFPLTLESARPSHTSQYLCASREGAYSPLHFGNGTRLTVT.

This clonotype turned up a few times. The chain combines TRBV7-9 with TRBJ2-1; 11 bases fit TRBD2. Trimming took 3 bases from V and 4 from J; bases not matched to a gene: 14. Germline V lookup: CDR1 SEHNR, CDR2 FQNEAQ (reference sequence). The CDR3 runs 19 residues. CDR3 sequence (DNA): TGTGCCAGCAGCTTCAGGCTAGCGGGGGGCCCCTTTCAATACAATGAGCAGTTCTTC. It specifies CASSFRLAGGPFQYNEQFF.

The chain carries TRBV4-1 and TRBJ2-3; D gene uncertain. CDR1 MGHRA and CDR2 YSYEKL come from the germline V gene. CDR3 length equals 15 residues. V was shortened by 4 bases and J by 1 base, with 12 bases between the two germline ends. The CDR3 region is CASSPEMAGTDTQYF. The DNA for the CDR3 is TGCGCCAGCAGCCCTGAAATGGCAGGCACAGATACGCAGTATTTT.

As concerns this clonotype: This clone may be a read error of a much larger clone one base away. This sequence joins TRBV27 and TRBJ1-1; TRBD1 aligns across 10 bases. The CDR3 spans 14 residues. Losses at the gene ends were 6 bases for V and 5 bases for J; bases not matched to a gene: 6. Germline loops: CDR1 MNHEY, CDR2 SMNVEV (reference sequence). The CDR3 DNA reads TGTGCCAGCAGCCCGCTGGGACAGGGGACTGAAGCTTTCTTT. Translated, it gives CASSPLGQGTEAFF.

In this sample, this clonotype turned up a few times. The rearrangement uses TRBV6-2 or TRBV6-3 and TRBJ2-7; 11 positions agree with TRBD1. The J segment lost 3 bases and the V segment lost 2 bases, leaving 0 bases of the junction unmatched. This CDR3 spans 14 amino acids. The germline CDR1 and CDR2 sequences are MNHEY and SVGEGT. The CDR3 protein is CASSYGTGGYEQYV. The CDR3 DNA is TGTGCCAGCAGTTACGGGACAGGGGGCTACGAGCAGTACGTC.

This clonotype was seen a few times. The J gene is TRBJ2-1, the V gene TRBV6-2 or TRBV6-3, with 15 nucleotides matching TRBD2. CDR3 length equals 15 residues. The germline CDR1 and CDR2 sequences are MNHEY and SVGEGT. Trimming took 2 bases from V and 10 from J; bases not matched to a gene: 3. CDR3 nucleotide sequence: TGTGCCAGCAGTTACCCGGGACTAGCGGGAGGCGAGCAGTTCTTC. It specifies CASSYPGLAGGEQFF.

This chain links TRBV7-9 with TRBJ2-1; D is uncertain. The length of the CDR3 is 16 residues. Per germline, CDR1 SEHNR and CDR2 FQNEAQ (reference sequence). Trimming took off 2 bases at V and 0 bases at J, with 11 bases between the two ends. The CDR3 protein is CASSLRLGISYNEQFF. CDR3 bases: TGTGCCAGCAGCTTACGATTAGGGATCTCCTACAATGAGCAGTTCTTC.

This clonotype has ten or more counts. The J gene is TRBJ2-2, the V gene TRBV7-6; TRBD1 aligns across 7 bases. Germline trimming cut 5 bases from V and 1 base from J; bases unmatched to any gene: 7. Germline CDR1 and CDR2: SGHVS and FNYEAQ. There are 16 residues in the CDR3. CDR3 protein: CASSVRRTGNTGELFF. The CDR3, as DNA: TGTGCCAGCAGCGTTCGACGGACAGGGAACACCGGGGAGCTGTTTTTT. The full variable domain, its missing parts supplied by reference TRBV7-6 and TRBJ2-2, is GAGVSQSPRYKVTKRGQDVALRCDPISGHVSLYWYRQALGQGPEFLTYFNYEAQQDKSGLPNDRFSAERPEGSISTLTIQRTEQRDSAMYRCASSVRRTGNTGELFFGEGSRLTVL.

The chain has TRBV18 and TRBJ2-1, with D uncertain. The CDR3 contains 16 residues. V gave up 1 base and J gave up 3 bases, with 13 bases separating them. From germline, CDR1 is KGHSH and CDR2 LQKENI. The CDR3 is CASSPLKEYVYNEQFF. The CDR3 DNA sequence: TGTGCCAGCTCACCACTTAAGGAGTATGTCTACAATGAGCAGTTCTTC. Variable domain in full (rest from reference TRBV18 and TRBJ2-1): NAGVMQNPRHLVRRRGQEARLRCSPMKGHSHVYWYRQLPEEGLKFMVYLQKENIIDESGMPKERFSAEFPKEGPSILRIQQVVRGDSAAYFCASSPLKEYVYNEQFFGPGTRLTVL.